These T cell receptor beta chains were read from a single sample in a study of shared clonotypes between healthy human individuals. Method: immunoSEQ multiplex PCR; TCRdb's copy keeps in-frame clones and lacks some. The sample includes under 600,000 clones, roughly 97% seen only once; the top ten take 0.055% to 0.07%. The sample comprised naive CD4+ T cells sorted from blood. These receptors originate from a woman aged 30 to 39 in good health. Both conserved end residues are part of each CDR3. D genes are given only for firm matches. Clone size is shown for a subset of rows, as once, few, many or a class of expanded clone.

- | TRBJ2-7 | TRBD2 | TRBV28 | CATLAGSSPYEQYF | TGTGCCACGCTAGCGGGAAGTTCTCCCTACGAGCAGTACTTC
- | TRBJ1-5 | - | TRBV2 | CASSMDAGAQPQHF | TGTGCCAGCAGTATGGACGCGGGGGCGCAGCCCCAGCATTTT
- | TRBJ1-4 | - | TRBV25-1 | CASGTSLASEKLFF | TGTGCCAGCGGGACTTCTCTCGCCAGTGAAAAACTGTTTTTT
- | TRBJ2-2 | - | TRBV2 | CASSVMNTGELFF | TGTGCCAGCAGTGTTATGAACACCGGGGAGCTGTTTTTT
- | TRBJ1-1 | - | TRBV6-1 | CASKVQRDTEAFF | TGTGCCAGCAAGGTCCAAAGGGACACTGAAGCTTTCTTT
- | TRBJ1-1 | TRBD1 | TRBV11-2 | CASSLVGSSGQGNTEAFF | TGTGCCAGCAGCTTAGTTGGGTCCTCGGGACAGGGCAACACTGAAGCTTTCTTT
- | TRBJ1-1 | TRBD1 | TRBV10-3 | CAISTTINRGRTEAFF | TGTGCCATCAGTACAACCATTAACAGGGGAAGAACTGAAGCTTTCTTT
- | TRBJ1-1 | TRBD1 | TRBV7-8 | CASSHRGKESTEAFF | TGTGCCAGCAGCCACAGGGGTAAGGAAAGCACTGAAGCTTTCTTT
- | TRBJ2-7 | - | TRBV19 | CASSIAGADPQYF | TGTGCCAGTAGTATAGCGGGAGCCGACCCGCAGTACTTC
once | TRBJ2-1 | TRBD2 | TRBV7-2 | CASSLGRPGGGVWEQFF | TGTGCCAGCAGCTTGGGACGCCCGGGAGGGGGGGTATGGGAGCAGTTCTTC